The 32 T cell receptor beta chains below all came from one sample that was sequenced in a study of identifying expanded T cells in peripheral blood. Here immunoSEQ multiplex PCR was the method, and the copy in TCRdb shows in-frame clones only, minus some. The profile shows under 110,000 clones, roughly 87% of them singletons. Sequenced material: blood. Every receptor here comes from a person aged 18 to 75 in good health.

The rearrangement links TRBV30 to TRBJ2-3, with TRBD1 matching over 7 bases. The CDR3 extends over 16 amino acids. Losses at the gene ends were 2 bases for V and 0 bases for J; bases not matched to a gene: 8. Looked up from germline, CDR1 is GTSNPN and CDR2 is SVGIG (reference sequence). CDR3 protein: CAWSLGDRASTDTQYF. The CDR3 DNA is TGTGCCTGGAGTCTGGGGGACAGAGCTAGCACAGATACGCAGTATTTT.

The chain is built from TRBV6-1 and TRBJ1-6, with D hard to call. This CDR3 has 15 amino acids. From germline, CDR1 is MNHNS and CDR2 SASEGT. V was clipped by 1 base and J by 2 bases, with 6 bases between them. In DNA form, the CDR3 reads TGTGCCAGCAGTGAAGGAGTGGCCTATAATTCACCCCTCCACTTT. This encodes CASSEGVAYNSPLHF.

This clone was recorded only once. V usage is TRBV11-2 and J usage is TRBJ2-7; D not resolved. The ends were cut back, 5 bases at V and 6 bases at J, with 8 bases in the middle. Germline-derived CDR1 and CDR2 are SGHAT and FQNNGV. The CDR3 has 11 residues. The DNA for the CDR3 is TGTGCCAGCAGCATAGTGGGCGAGCAGTACTTC. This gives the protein CASSIVGEQYF.

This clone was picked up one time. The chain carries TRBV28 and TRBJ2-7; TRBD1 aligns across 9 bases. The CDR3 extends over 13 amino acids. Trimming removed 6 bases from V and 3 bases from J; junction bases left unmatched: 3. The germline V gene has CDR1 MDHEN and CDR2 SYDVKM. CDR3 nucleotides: TGTGCCAGCAGGGCGGGACAGGGCTACGAGCAGTACTTC. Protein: CASRAGQGYEQYF. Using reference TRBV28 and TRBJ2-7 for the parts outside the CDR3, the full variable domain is DVKVTQSSRYLVKRTGEKVFLECVQDMDHENMFWYRQDPGLGLRLIYFSYDVKMKEKGDIPEGYSVSREKKERFSLILESASTNQTSMYLCASRAGQGYEQYFGPGTRLTVT.

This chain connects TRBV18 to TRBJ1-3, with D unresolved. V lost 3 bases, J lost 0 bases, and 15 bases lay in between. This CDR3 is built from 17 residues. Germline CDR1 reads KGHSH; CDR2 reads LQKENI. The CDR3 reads CASSPDTRIYSGNTIYF. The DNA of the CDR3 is TGTGCCAGCTCACCCGATACTCGTATCTACTCTGGAAACACCATATATTTT.

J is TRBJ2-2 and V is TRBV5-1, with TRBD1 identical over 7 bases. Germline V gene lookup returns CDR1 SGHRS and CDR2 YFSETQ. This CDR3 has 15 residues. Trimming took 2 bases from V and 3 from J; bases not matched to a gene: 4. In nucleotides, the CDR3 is TGCGCCAGCAGCTTCGGACAGGTGGACACCGGGGAGCTGTTTTTT. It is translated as CASSFGQVDTGELFF.

CDR3 DNA sequence: TGTGCCTACACAGGGGCCTTGAACACTGAAGCTTTCTTT. As protein: CAYTGALNTEAFF. The V call is TRBV30, the J call TRBJ1-1; TRBD1 matches 7 bases. The CDR3 length is 13 residues. Germline assignment: CDR1 GTSNPN and CDR2 SVGIG (reference sequence). The junction had 5 bases not matched to a gene; V was cut back by 7 bases and J by 0 bases.

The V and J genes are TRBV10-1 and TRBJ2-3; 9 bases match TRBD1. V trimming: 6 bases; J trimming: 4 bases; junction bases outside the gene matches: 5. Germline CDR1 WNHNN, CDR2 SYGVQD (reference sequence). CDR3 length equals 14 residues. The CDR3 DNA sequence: TGCGCCAGCAGGCCGGGACAGGGCTCAGATACGCAGTATTTT. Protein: CASRPGQGSDTQYF.

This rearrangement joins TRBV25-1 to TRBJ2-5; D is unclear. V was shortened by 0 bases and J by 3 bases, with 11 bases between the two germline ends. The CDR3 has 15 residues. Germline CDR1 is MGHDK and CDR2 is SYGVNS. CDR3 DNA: TGTGCCAGCAGTGAATACGGGTCAGCGAAAGAGACCCAGTACTTC. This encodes CASSEYGSAKETQYF. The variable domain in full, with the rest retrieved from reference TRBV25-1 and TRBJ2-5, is EADIYQTPRYLVIGTGKKITLECSQTMGHDKMYWYQQDPGMELHLIHYSYGVNSTEKGDLSSESTVSRIRTEHFPLTLESARPSHTSQYLCASSEYGSAKETQYFGPGTRLLVL.

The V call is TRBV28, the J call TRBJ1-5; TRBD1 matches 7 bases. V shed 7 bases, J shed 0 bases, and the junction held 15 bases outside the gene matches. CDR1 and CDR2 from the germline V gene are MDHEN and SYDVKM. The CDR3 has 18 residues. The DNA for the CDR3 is TGTGCCAGCACCCAAGTGGGACAGTTACTTATTAGCAATCAGCCCCAGCATTTT. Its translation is CASTQVGQLLISNQPQHF.

The CDR3 DNA follows: TGTGCCATCAGAAACACCGGGGAGCTGTTTTTT. This codes for CAIRNTGELFF. The chain employs TRBV10-3 and TRBJ2-2; D remains unclear. Germline loops: CDR1 ENHRY, CDR2 SYGVKD. The CDR3 totals 11 residues. Trimming shortened V by 6 bases and J by 2 bases, and 1 base separated the two germline ends.

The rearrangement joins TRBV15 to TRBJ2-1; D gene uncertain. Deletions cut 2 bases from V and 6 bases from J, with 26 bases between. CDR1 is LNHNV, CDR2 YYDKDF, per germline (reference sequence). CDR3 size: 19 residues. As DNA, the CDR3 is TGTGCCACCAGCAGACAGCAGGCACATTCCGATGTTCTAGGCAATGAGCAGTTCTTC. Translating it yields CATSRQQAHSDVLGNEQFF. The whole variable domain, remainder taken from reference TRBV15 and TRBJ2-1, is DAMVIQNPRYQVTQFGKPVTLSCSQTLNHNVMYWYQQKSSQAPKLLFHYYDKDFNNEADTPDNFQSRRPNTSFCFLDIRSPGLGDTAMYLCATSRQQAHSDVLGNEQFFGPGTRLTVL.

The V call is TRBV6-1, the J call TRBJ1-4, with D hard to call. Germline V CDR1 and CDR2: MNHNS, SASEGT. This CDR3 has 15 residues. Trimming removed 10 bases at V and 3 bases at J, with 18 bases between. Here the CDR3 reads CATEEPQLPNEKLFF. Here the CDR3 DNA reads TGTGCCACCGAGGAACCGCAACTCCCTAATGAAAAACTGTTTTTT.

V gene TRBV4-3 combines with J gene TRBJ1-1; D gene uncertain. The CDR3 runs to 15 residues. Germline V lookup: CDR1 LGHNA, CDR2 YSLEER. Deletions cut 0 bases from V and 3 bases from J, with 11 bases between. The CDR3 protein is CASSQDWSWDTEAFF. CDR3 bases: TGCGCCAGCAGCCAAGATTGGTCCTGGGACACTGAAGCTTTCTTT.

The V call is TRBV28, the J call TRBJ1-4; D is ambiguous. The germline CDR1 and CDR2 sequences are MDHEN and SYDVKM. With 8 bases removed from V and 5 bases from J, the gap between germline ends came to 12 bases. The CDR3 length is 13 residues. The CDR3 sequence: CASGAPGNEKLFF. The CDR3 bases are TGTGCCAGCGGCGCCCCTGGGAATGAAAAACTGTTTTTT.

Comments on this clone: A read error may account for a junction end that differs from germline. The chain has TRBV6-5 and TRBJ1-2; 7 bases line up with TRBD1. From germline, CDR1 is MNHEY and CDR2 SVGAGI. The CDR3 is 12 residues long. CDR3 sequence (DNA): TGTGCCAGCAGTTACGTTGGAGGGGGCTGGGCCTTC. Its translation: CASSYVGGGWAF.

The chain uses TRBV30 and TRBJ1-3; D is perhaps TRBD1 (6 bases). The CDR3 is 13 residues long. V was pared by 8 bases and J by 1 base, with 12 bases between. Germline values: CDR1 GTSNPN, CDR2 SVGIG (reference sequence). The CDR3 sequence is CAGQTHSGNTIYF. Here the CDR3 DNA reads TGTGCCGGACAGACCCATTCTGGAAACACCATATATTTT.

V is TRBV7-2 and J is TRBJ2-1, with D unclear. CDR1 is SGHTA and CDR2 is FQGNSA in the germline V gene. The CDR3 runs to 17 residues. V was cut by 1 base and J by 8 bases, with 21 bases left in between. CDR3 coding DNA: TGTGCCAGCAGCTTAGTGGGTCGGCCTAGTTCCCCGGATGAGCAGTTCTTC. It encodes CASSLVGRPSSPDEQFF.

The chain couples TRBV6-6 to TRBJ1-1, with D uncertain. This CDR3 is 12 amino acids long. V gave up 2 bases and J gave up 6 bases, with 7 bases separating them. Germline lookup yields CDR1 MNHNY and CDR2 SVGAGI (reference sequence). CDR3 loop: CASSYPEAEAFF. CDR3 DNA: TGTGCCAGCAGTTACCCGGAAGCTGAAGCTTTCTTT.

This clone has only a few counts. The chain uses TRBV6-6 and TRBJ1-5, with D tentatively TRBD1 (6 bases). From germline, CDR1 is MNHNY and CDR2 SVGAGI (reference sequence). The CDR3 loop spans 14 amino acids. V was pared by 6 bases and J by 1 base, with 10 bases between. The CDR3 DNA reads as TGTGCCAGCAGCATGACAGGAAGCAATCAGCCCCAGCATTTT. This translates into CASSMTGSNQPQHF.

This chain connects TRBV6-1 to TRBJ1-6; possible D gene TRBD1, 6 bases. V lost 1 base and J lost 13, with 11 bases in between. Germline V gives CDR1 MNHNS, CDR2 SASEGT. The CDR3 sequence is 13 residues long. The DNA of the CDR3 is TGTGCCAGCAGTGAAGTAAACAGGGCTCCCCTCCACTTT. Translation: CASSEVNRAPLHF.

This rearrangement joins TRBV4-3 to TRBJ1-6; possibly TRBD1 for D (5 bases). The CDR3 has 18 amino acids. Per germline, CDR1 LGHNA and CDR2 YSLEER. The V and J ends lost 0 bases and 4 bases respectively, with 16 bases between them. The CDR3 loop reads CASSQERGRVRYNSPLHF. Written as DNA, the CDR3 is TGCGCCAGCAGCCAAGAGCGGGGGAGGGTGAGGTATAATTCACCCCTCCACTTT.

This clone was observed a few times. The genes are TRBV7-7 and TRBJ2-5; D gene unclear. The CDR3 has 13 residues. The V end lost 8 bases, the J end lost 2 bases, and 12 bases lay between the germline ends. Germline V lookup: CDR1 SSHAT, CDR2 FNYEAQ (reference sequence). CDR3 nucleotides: TGTGCCAGCGGGGTAGGCGGACAAGAGACCCAGTACTTC. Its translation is CASGVGGQETQYF.

CDR3 loop: CASSQEQDNEQFF. DNA of the CDR3: TGTGCCAGCAGCCAAGAACAGGACAATGAGCAGTTCTTC. The rearrangement links TRBV4-2 to TRBJ2-1; TRBD1 is a possible D gene (5 bases). This CDR3 is built from 13 residues. CDR1 and CDR2 (germline): LGHNA, YNFKEQ. Between the trimmed V and J ends, which lost 0 bases and 5 bases, there was a span of 5 bases.

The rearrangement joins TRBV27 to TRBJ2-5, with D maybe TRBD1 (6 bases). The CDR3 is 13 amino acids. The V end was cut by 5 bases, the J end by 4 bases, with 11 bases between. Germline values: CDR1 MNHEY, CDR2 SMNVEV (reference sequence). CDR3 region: CASSPRRGETQYF. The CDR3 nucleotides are TGTGCCAGCAGTCCACGCAGGGGAGAGACCCAGTACTTC.

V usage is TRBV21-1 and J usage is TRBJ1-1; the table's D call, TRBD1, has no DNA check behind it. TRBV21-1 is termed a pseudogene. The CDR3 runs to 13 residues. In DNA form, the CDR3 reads TGTGCCAGCAGCTCCAGGGAAAACACTGAAGCTTTCTTT. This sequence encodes CASSSRENTEAFF.

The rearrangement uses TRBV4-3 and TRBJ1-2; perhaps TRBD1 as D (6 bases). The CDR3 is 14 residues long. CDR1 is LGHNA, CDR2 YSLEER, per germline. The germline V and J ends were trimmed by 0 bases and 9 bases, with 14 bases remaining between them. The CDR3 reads CASSQDSSGASYTF. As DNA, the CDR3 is TGCGCCAGCAGCCAAGACTCATCGGGGGCCAGCTACACCTTC.

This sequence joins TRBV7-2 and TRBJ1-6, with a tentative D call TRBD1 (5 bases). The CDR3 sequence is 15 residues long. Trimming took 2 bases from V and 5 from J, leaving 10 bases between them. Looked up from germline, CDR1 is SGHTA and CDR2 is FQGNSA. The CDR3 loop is CASSLQGTNNSPLHF. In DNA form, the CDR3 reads TGTGCCAGCAGCTTACAGGGTACAAATAATTCACCCCTCCACTTT.

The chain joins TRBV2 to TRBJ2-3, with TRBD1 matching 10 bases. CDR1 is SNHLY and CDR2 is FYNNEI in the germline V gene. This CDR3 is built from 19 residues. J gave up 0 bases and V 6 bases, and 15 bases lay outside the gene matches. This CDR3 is CASRLRDRGGSSSTDTQYF. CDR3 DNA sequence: TGTGCCAGCAGGCTTCGGGACAGGGGAGGGTCCTCTAGCACAGATACGCAGTATTTT.

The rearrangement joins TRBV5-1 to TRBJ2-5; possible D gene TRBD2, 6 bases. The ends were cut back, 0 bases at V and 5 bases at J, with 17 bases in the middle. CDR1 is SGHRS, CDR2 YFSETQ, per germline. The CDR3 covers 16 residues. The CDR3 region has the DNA TGCGCCAGCAGCTTGGCCCCAAGCCCACGGGGGGAGACCCAGTACTTC. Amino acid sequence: CASSLAPSPRGETQYF.

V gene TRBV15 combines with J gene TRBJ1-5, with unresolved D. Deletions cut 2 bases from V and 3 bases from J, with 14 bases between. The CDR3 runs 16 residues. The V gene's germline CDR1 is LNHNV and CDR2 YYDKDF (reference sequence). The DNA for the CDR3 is TGTGCCACCAGCAGACCACACCGGCCGGACAATCAGCCCCAGCATTTT. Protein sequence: CATSRPHRPDNQPQHF.

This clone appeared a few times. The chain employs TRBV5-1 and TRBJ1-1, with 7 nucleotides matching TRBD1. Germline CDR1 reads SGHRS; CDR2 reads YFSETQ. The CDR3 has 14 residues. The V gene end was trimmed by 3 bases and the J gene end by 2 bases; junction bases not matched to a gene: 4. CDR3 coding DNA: TGCGCCAGCAGCTCCCGGACAGGAAACACTGAAGCTTTCTTT. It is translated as CASSSRTGNTEAFF. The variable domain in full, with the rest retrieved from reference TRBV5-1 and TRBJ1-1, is KAGVTQTPRYLIKTRGQQVTLSCSPISGHRSVSWYQQTPGQGLQFLFEYFSETQRNKGNFPGRFSGRQFSNSRSEMNVSTLELGDSALYLCASSSRTGNTEAFFGQGTRLTVV.